This paragraph covers one T cell receptor beta chain sequence. No antigen is known for it. The data were produced by immunoSEQ multiplex PCR, yet TCRdb's version contains in-frame clones alone and is incomplete. Found here are some 190,000 clones, 80% to 95% of them singletons; the top ten hold approximately 1.9%. This entry is derived from a study of T cell responses to AZD1222 COVID-19 vaccine. Findings of the study overall: Donors were largely white British and mainly female; clonal diversity was possibly underestimated. Increases in Spike-specific TCR breadth and depth were seen after two AZD1222 doses. CD4 TCRs covered the whole spike, strongest at regions 160-218 and 743-854.

Germline loops: CDR1 ENHRY, CDR2 SYGVKD. Trimming left V 11 bases short and J 3 bases short, with 22 bases between. The CDR3 sequence is 16 residues long. The J gene is TRBJ2-2, the V gene TRBV10-3, with TRBD2 as a possible D gene (7 bases). Sequencing was performed on peripheral blood, taken 28 days after the second AZD1222 dose. This sequence was found in an adult who received the AZD1222 COVID-19 vaccine. The CDR3, as DNA: TGTGCCTCCGGCCAAGGGGGGGGCACCGACACCGGGGAGCTGTTTTTT. This encodes CASGQGGGTDTGELFF.